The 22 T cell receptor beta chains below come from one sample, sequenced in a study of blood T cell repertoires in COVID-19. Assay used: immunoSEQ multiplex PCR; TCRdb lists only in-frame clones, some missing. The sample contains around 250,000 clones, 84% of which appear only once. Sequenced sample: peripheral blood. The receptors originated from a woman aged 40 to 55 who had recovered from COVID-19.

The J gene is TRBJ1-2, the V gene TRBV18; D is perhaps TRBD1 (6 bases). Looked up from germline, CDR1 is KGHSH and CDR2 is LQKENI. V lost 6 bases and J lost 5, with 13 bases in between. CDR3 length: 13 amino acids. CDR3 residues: CASSRRDNYGYTF. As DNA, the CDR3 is TGTGCCAGCTCGCGCCGGGACAATTATGGCTACACCTTC.

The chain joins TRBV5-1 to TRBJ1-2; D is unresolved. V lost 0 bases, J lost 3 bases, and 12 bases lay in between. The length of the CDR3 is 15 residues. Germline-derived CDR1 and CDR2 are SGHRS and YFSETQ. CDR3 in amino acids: CASSLGEATDYGYTF. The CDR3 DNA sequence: TGCGCCAGCAGCTTGGGTGAGGCAACGGACTATGGCTACACCTTC. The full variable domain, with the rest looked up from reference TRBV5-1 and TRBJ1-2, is KAGVTQTPRYLIKTRGQQVTLSCSPISGHRSVSWYQQTPGQGLQFLFEYFSETQRNKGNFPGRFSGRQFSNSRSEMNVSTLELGDSALYLCASSLGEATDYGYTFGSGTRLTVV.

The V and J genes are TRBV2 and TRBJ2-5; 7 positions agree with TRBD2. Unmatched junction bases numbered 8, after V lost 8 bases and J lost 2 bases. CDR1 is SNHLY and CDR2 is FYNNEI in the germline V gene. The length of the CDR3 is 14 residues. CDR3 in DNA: TGTGCCAGCCTCGAGCGGGGAGTTCAAGAGACCCAGTACTTC. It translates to CASLERGVQETQYF.

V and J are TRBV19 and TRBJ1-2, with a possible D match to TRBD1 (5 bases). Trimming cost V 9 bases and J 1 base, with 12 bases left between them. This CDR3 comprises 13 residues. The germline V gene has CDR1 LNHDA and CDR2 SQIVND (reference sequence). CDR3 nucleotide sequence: TGTGCCAGAGAAGGGGATATTAACTATGGCTACACCTTC. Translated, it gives CAREGDINYGYTF.

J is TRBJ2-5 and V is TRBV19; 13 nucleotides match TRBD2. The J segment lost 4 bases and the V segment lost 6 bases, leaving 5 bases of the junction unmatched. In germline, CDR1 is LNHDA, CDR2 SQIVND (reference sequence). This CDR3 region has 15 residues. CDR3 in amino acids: CASRTSGGRGETQYF. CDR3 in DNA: TGTGCCAGTAGGACTAGCGGGGGGCGAGGAGAGACCCAGTACTTC.

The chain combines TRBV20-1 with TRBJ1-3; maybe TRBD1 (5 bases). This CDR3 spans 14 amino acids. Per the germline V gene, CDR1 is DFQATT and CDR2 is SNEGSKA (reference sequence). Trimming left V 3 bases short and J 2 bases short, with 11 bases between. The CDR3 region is CSASIGGAGNTIYF. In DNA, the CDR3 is TGCAGTGCTAGTATTGGAGGGGCTGGAAACACCATATATTTT.

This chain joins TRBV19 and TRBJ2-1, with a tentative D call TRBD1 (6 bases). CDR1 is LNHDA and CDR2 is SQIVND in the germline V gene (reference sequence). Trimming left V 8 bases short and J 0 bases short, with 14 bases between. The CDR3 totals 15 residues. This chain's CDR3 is CASGGWASSYNEQFF. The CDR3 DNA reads TGTGCCAGTGGGGGCTGGGCGAGCTCCTACAATGAGCAGTTCTTC.

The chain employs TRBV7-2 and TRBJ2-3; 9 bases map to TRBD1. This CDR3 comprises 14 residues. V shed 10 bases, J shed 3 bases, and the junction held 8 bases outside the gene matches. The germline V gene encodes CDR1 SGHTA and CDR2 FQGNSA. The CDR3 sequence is CAILGQGNTDTQYF. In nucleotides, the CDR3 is TGTGCCATCCTGGGACAGGGTAATACAGATACGCAGTATTTT. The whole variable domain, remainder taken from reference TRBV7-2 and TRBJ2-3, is GAGVSQSPSNKVTEKGKDVELRCDPISGHTALYWYRQSLGQGLEFLIYFQGNSAPDKSGLPSDRFSAERTGGSVSTLTIQRTQQEDSAVYLCAILGQGNTDTQYFGPGTRLTVL.

The DNA for the CDR3 is TGTGCCAGCAGTTTCGGACTAGCGGGGGACCTCTCCTACGAGCAGTACTTC. Its protein is CASSFGLAGDLSYEQYF. The J gene is TRBJ2-7, the V gene TRBV3-1 (or the pseudogene TRBV3-2), with 13 bases that match TRBD2. This CDR3 has 17 residues. The V gene end was trimmed by 6 bases and the J gene end by 0 bases; junction bases not matched to a gene: 8. Germline values: CDR1 LGHDT, CDR2 YNNKEL (reference sequence).

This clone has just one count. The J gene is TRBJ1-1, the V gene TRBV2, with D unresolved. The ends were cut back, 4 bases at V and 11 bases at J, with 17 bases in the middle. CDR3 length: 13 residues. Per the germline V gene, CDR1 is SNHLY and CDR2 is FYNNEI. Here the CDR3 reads CASSGRLERGAFF. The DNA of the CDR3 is TGTGCCAGCAGTGGACGACTCGAAAGAGGCGCTTTCTTT.

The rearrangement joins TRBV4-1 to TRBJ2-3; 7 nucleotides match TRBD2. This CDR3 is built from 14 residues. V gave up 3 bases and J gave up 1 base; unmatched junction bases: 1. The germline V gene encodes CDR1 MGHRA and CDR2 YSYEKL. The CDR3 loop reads CASSQGGGTDTQYF. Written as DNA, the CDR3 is TGCGCCAGCAGCCAGGGAGGGGGCACAGATACGCAGTATTTT.

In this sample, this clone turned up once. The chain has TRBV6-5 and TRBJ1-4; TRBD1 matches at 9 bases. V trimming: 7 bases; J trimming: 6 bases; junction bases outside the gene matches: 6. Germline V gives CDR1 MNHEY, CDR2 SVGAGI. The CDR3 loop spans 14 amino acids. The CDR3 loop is CASTPGQGYEKLFF. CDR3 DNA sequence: TGTGCCAGCACCCCGGGACAGGGTTATGAAAAACTGTTTTTT.

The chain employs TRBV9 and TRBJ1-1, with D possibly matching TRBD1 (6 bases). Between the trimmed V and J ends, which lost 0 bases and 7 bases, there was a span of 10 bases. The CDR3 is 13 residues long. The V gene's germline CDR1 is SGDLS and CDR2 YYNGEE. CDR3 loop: CASSVGGGVEAFF. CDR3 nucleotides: TGTGCCAGCAGCGTAGGTGGGGGCGTTGAAGCTTTCTTT.

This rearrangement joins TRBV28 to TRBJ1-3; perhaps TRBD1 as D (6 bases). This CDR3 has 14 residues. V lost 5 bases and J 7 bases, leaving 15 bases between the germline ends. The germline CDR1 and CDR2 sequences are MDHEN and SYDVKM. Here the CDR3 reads CASSPRDIGNTIYF. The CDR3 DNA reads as TGTGCCAGCAGTCCACGGGACATAGGGAACACCATATATTTT.

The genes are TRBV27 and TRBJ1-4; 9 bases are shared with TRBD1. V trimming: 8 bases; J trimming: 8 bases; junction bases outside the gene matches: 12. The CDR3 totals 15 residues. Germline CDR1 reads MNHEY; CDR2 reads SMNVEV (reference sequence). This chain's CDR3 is CASGTGGAVREKLFF. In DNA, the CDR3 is TGTGCCAGCGGAACAGGGGGCGCGGTAAGAGAAAAACTGTTTTTT.

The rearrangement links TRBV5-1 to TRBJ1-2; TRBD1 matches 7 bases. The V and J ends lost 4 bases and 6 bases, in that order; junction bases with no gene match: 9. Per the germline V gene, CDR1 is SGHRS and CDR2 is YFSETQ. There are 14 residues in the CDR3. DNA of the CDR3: TGCGCCAGCAGCCGCGGTGCCGGGACAGATGGCTACACCTTC. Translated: CASSRGAGTDGYTF.

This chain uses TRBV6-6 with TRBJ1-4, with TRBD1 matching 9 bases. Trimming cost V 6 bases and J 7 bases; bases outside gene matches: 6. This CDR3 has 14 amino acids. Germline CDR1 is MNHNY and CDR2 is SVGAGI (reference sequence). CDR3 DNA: TGTGCCAGCAGACAGGGGGCGGTAGGTGAAAAACTGTTTTTT. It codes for CASRQGAVGEKLFF.

This CDR3 reads CASSLAGTPTYEQYF. CDR3 nucleotide sequence: TGCGCCAGCAGCTTGGCAGGGACTCCAACCTACGAGCAGTACTTC. V and J are TRBV5-1 and TRBJ2-7; TRBD2 is a possible D gene (6 bases). This CDR3 is 15 amino acids long. V dropped 0 bases and J dropped 2 bases, with 12 bases sitting between them. CDR1 and CDR2 (germline): SGHRS, YFSETQ.

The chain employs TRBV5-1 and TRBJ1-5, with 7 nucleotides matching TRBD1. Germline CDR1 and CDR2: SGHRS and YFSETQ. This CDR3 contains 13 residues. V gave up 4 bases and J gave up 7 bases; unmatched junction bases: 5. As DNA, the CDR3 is TGCGCCAGCAGCCCTACAGGGGAACAGCCCCAGCATTTT. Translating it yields CASSPTGEQPQHF.

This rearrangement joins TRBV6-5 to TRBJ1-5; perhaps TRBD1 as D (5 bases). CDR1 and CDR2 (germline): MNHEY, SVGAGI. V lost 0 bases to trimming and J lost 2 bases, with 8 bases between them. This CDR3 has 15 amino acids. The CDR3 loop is CASSYSIGGNQPQHF. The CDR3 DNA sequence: TGTGCCAGCAGTTACTCGATAGGGGGCAATCAGCCCCAGCATTTT.

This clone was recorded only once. CDR3: CAIRGDSYNEQFF. The CDR3 region has the DNA TGTGCCATCAGGGGGGACAGCTACAATGAGCAGTTCTTC. The V and J genes are TRBV10-3 and TRBJ2-1, with 7 bases aligning to TRBD1. V was pared by 6 bases and J by 3 bases, with 2 bases of the junction left unmatched. Looked up from germline, CDR1 is ENHRY and CDR2 is SYGVKD. The CDR3 is 13 amino acids.

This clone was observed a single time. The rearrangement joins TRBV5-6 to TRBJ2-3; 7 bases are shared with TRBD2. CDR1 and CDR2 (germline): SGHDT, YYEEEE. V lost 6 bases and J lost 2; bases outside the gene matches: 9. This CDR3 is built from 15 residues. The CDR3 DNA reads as TGTGCCAGCAACCGGGGGGAGGGGTTCACAGATACGCAGTATTTT. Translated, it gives CASNRGEGFTDTQYF.